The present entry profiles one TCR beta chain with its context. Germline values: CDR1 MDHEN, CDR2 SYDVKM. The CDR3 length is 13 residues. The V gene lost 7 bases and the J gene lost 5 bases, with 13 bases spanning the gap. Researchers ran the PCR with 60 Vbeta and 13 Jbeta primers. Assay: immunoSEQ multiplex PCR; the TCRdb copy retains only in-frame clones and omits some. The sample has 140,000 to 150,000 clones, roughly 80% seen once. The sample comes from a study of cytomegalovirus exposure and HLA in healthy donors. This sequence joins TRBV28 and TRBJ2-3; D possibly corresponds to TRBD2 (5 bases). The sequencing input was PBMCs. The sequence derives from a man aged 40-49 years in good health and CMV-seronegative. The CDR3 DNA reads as TGTGCCAGCATCACAGTCGGAGGAGATACGCAGTATTTT. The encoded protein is CASITVGGDTQYF.